This T cell receptor (beta chain) was captured by sequencing in a study of blood T cells in healthy people across ages. This clonotype was detected only a few times. Between the trimmed V and J ends, which lost 2 bases and 3 bases, there was a span of 7 bases. The CDR3 has 14 residues. The V gene's germline CDR1 is SEHNR and CDR2 FQNEAQ (reference sequence). A sample-barcoded 5' primer and a J-beta primer mix were used in a second PCR of roughly 6 to 11 cycles. TCRdb re-derived calls from the 5' RACE reads in MiXCR, one entry per CDR3 protein. Of 1 million or so distinct CDR3 sequences listed, under 30% are singletons. These data also formed part of another study, on T cells of mothers and their children.

This chain links TRBV7-9 with TRBJ1-4; D is unclear. Sequenced sample: blood. This TCR was recovered from a girl aged 2-10 years in good health. The DNA of the CDR3 is TGTGCCAGCAGCTTATTTATGGCTAATGAAAAACTGTTTTTT. Its protein is CASSLFMANEKLFF.